Below, 28 T cell receptor beta chains from the same sample are listed, as sequenced in a study of T cells in Graves' hyperthyroidism and ophthalmopathy. Amplified regions were TCR beta CDR3 sequences from RNA transcripts. First-round RT-PCR of the TCR CDR3 relied on the HTBI primer set. Each CDR3 protein gets one entry after TCRdb re-called the multiplex PCR reads with MiXCR. The data show roughly 360,000 distinct CDR3 sequences, with about 13% seen just once and around 21% held by the top ten. The sample was blood. These receptors came from a man between 25 and 39 years old with Graves' hyperthyroidism that later progressed to Graves' ophthalmopathy.

This clonotype came up many times. This rearrangement joins TRBV9 to TRBJ1-2; TRBD1 is a possible D gene (6 bases). Germline V gives CDR1 SGDLS, CDR2 YYNGEE. V lost 4 bases to trimming and J lost 5 bases, with 15 bases between them. CDR3 length: 14 amino acids. The CDR3 sequence: CASSTRGEGYGYTF. Written as DNA, the CDR3 is TGTGCCAGCAGCACCAGGGGTGAAGGGTATGGCTACACCTTC.

This rearrangement joins TRBV4-1 to TRBJ2-2; 7 positions match TRBD2. V shed 4 bases, J shed 6 bases, and the junction held 17 bases outside the gene matches. The CDR3 has 18 amino acids. CDR1 and CDR2 from the germline V gene are MGHRA and YSYEKL. This CDR3 reads CASSPTAQRGLEAGELFF. The CDR3 DNA sequence: TGCGCCAGCAGCCCTACCGCCCAAAGAGGACTAGAGGCCGGGGAGCTGTTTTTT.

This clonotype appeared many times. J is TRBJ2-1 and V is TRBV30, with D maybe TRBD2 (5 bases). The CDR3 runs to 13 residues. V was pared by 5 bases and J by 0 bases, with 8 bases between. The germline gives CDR1 GTSNPN, CDR2 SVGIG (reference sequence). CDR3 in DNA: TGTGCCTGGGCGGGTAGCTCCTACAATGAGCAGTTCTTC. Its translation is CAWAGSSYNEQFF. Drawing the rest from reference TRBV30 and TRBJ2-1, the complete variable domain is SQTIHQWPATLVQPVGSPLSLECTVEGTSNPNLYWYRQAAGRGLQLLFYSVGIGQISSEVPQNLSASRPQDRQFILSSKKLLLSDSGFYLCAWAGSSYNEQFFGPGTRLTVL.

This clonotype came up many times. The chain is built from TRBV2 and TRBJ1-5; no firm D call. Trimming took 0 bases from V and 5 from J, leaving 11 bases between them. Germline CDR1 SNHLY, CDR2 FYNNEI. This CDR3 has 15 amino acids. This CDR3 is CASSEARGGDQPQHF. The CDR3 DNA follows: TGTGCCAGCAGTGAAGCCCGGGGTGGCGATCAGCCCCAGCATTTT.

The gene calls are TRBV5-1 and TRBJ1-4; no clear D gene. The germline V and J ends were trimmed by 2 bases and 4 bases, with 12 bases remaining between them. CDR1 and CDR2 (germline): SGHRS, YFSETQ. The CDR3 runs 15 residues. CDR3 protein: CASSFRSQLNEKLFF. In DNA form, the CDR3 reads TGCGCCAGCAGCTTTCGCTCCCAGCTTAATGAAAAACTGTTTTTT.

This clonotype was seen more than once but under ten times. The CDR3 reads CAISEPYNEQFF. Here the CDR3 DNA reads TGTGCCATCAGTGAACCTTACAATGAGCAGTTCTTC. V gene TRBV10-3 combines with J gene TRBJ2-1; D is unclear. Trimming left V 3 bases short and J 4 bases short, with 4 bases between. This CDR3 is 12 amino acids long. Germline V gene sequence: CDR1 ENHRY, CDR2 SYGVKD.

The chain couples TRBV7-9 to TRBJ1-5; D is perhaps TRBD1 (5 bases). V shed 1 base and J shed 7 bases, with 11 bases lying between them. The length of the CDR3 is 14 residues. The germline CDR1 and CDR2 sequences are SEHNR and FQNEAQ (reference sequence). CDR3 amino acids: CASSLGWGEQPQHF. The CDR3, as DNA: TGTGCCAGCAGCTTAGGGTGGGGGGAACAGCCCCAGCATTTT. The variable domain in full, completed from reference TRBV7-9 and TRBJ1-5, reads DTGVSQNPRHKITKRGQNVTFRCDPISEHNRLYWYRQTLGQGPEFLTYFQNEAQLEKSRLLSDRFSAERPKGSFSTLEIQRTEQGDSAMYLCASSLGWGEQPQHFGDGTRLSIL.

There are many counts of this clonotype. The chain combines TRBV12-3 or TRBV12-4 with TRBJ1-5; TRBD1 matches at 9 bases. The J segment lost 4 bases and the V segment lost 4 bases, leaving 5 bases of the junction unmatched. The CDR3 contains 15 residues. The CDR3 DNA follows: TGTGCCAGCAGTTCCGGGACAGGGAAAAATCAGCCCCAGCATTTT. This sequence encodes CASSSGTGKNQPQHF.

This rearrangement joins TRBV28 to TRBJ2-7; possible D gene TRBD2, 5 bases. Trimming pared 6 bases from V and 6 bases from J, leaving 15 bases between. Germline assignment: CDR1 MDHEN and CDR2 SYDVKM. The CDR3 covers 13 residues. CDR3 amino acids: CASSLARVSEQYF. CDR3 bases: TGTGCCAGCAGCCTAGCCCGGGTTAGCGAGCAGTACTTC.

The J gene is TRBJ1-2, the V gene TRBV4-1; TRBD1 is a possible D gene (6 bases). The CDR3 length is 17 residues. Trimming pared 0 bases from V and 5 bases from J, leaving 19 bases between. CDR1 and CDR2 from the germline V gene are MGHRA and YSYEKL. The CDR3 loop reads CASSQDRFKGGGYGYTF. The CDR3 DNA sequence: TGCGCCAGCAGCCAAGATCGGTTTAAAGGGGGGGGGTATGGCTACACCTTC.

This clonotype has a count of ten or more. V is TRBV20-1 and J is TRBJ2-2; maybe TRBD1 (7 bases). The V gene's germline CDR1 is DFQATT and CDR2 SNEGSKA (reference sequence). V was trimmed by 5 bases and J by 7 bases, leaving 14 bases between them. The CDR3 loop spans 13 amino acids. CDR3 residues: CSARGTVNGELFF. CDR3 sequence (DNA): TGCAGTGCTCGCGGGACAGTAAACGGGGAGCTGTTTTTT.

This chain uses TRBV7-9 with TRBJ1-3; tentatively, D is TRBD1 (6 bases). Germline V CDR1 and CDR2: SEHNR, FQNEAQ (reference sequence). The CDR3 length is 15 residues. Trimming took off 6 bases at V and 2 bases at J, with 14 bases between the two ends. CDR3 DNA sequence: TGTGCCAGCAGACATGCCGGGGGGCCTGGAAACACCATATATTTT. Its translation is CASRHAGGPGNTIYF.

This clonotype has a count of ten or more. This sequence joins TRBV24-1 and TRBJ2-2, with unresolved D. The length of the CDR3 is 15 residues. V gave up 7 bases and J gave up 0 bases, with 11 bases separating them. CDR1 and CDR2 (germline): KGHDR, SFDVKD. The CDR3 is CATRMDGSNTGELFF. The CDR3 DNA follows: TGTGCCACCAGAATGGACGGATCGAACACCGGGGAGCTGTTTTTT.

This clonotype appeared a few times. The J gene is TRBJ1-1, the V gene TRBV4-1; D gene uncertain. The length of the CDR3 is 15 residues. The V end was cut by 4 bases, the J end by 0 bases, with 12 bases between. Germline values: CDR1 MGHRA, CDR2 YSYEKL. The CDR3 coding sequence is TGCGCCAGCAGCCGTCGGGCGGTCATGAACACTGAAGCTTTCTTT. Translated: CASSRRAVMNTEAFF.

Here the CDR3 DNA reads TGTGCCAGCAGCTTCACAGCATACAATGAGCAGTTCTTC. Translation gives CASSFTAYNEQFF. The rearrangement joins TRBV7-2 to TRBJ2-1, with D unresolved. This CDR3 contains 13 residues. The germline CDR1 and CDR2 sequences are SGHTA and FQGNSA. Trimming removed 3 bases at V and 4 bases at J, with 7 bases between.

This clonotype was recorded at least ten times. V and J are TRBV5-8 and TRBJ2-7; no reliable D call. V lost 0 bases and J lost 2, with 9 bases in between. Germline V gene sequence: CDR1 SGHTS, CDR2 YDEGEE. The CDR3 contains 14 residues. CDR3 nucleotide sequence: TGTGCCAGCAGCTTGGCTCAAGGTACCTACGAGCAGTACTTC. It yields the protein CASSLAQGTYEQYF.

This clonotype was recorded many times. The rearrangement uses TRBV12-3 or TRBV12-4 and TRBJ1-2; TRBD1 is a possible D gene (6 bases). This CDR3 is 13 amino acids long. V gave up 1 base and J gave up 8 bases, with 11 bases separating them. The CDR3: CASSLVGGRGYTF. The CDR3 coding sequence is TGTGCCAGCAGTTTAGTGGGGGGCAGGGGCTACACCTTC.

There are a few counts of this clonotype. This chain links TRBV5-1 with TRBJ2-5; maybe TRBD1 (6 bases). V lost 7 bases and J lost 5, with 15 bases in between. Germline V CDR1 and CDR2: SGHRS, YFSETQ. This CDR3 is built from 13 residues. Written as DNA, the CDR3 is TGCGCCAGCCAATATGTGAGGGGGGAGACCCAGTACTTC. Translated: CASQYVRGETQYF.

The chain couples TRBV5-1 to TRBJ2-5; TRBD2 matches 11 bases. CDR3 length: 15 residues. J lost 5 bases, V lost 3 bases, and 6 bases had no gene match. Germline CDR1 reads SGHRS; CDR2 reads YFSETQ. Here the CDR3 reads CASSSQTSGVETQYF. CDR3 nucleotides: TGCGCCAGCAGCTCCCAGACTAGCGGGGTCGAGACCCAGTACTTC.

This clonotype was recorded at least ten times. Here the CDR3 reads CASSLRQRGQETQYF. The CDR3 DNA follows: TGTGCCAGCAGCTTAAGACAGAGGGGGCAAGAGACCCAGTACTTC. The V and J genes are TRBV11-3 and TRBJ2-5, with D perhaps matching TRBD1 (6 bases). V lost 2 bases and J lost 2, with 12 bases in between. CDR3 size: 15 residues. The germline gives CDR1 SGHNT, CDR2 YENEEA.

V and J are TRBV6-5 and TRBJ2-7; D might be TRBD1 or TRBD2, each matching 5 bases. CDR1 and CDR2 (germline): MNHEY, SVGAGI. The CDR3 totals 15 residues. V was cut by 0 bases and J by 2 bases, with 11 bases left in between. The CDR3 protein is CASSYSGASPYEQYF. CDR3 nucleotide sequence: TGTGCCAGCAGTTACTCCGGGGCCTCCCCCTACGAGCAGTACTTC.

This clonotype was observed a single time. The chain has TRBV10-3 and TRBJ2-1; 9 bases agree with TRBD2. The CDR3 totals 15 residues. Germline V gives CDR1 ENHRY, CDR2 SYGVKD. Trimming removed 2 bases from V and 5 bases from J; junction bases left unmatched: 4. CDR3 sequence reads: CAISEGGLADNEQFF. As DNA, the CDR3 is TGTGCCATCAGTGAGGGGGGACTAGCAGACAATGAGCAGTTCTTC.

J is TRBJ2-2 and V is TRBV5-1; D may match TRBD1 or TRBD2 (5 bases each). The V gene lost 4 bases and the J gene lost 6 bases, with 16 bases spanning the gap. Per germline, CDR1 SGHRS and CDR2 YFSETQ. CDR3 length: 15 residues. CDR3 sequence: CASSLTAGTAGELFF. The CDR3 DNA reads as TGCGCCAGCAGCCTGACCGCAGGGACGGCCGGGGAGCTGTTTTTT.

This clonotype was seen a few times. J is TRBJ1-5 and V is TRBV19; the match to TRBD1 covers 9 bases. There are 14 residues in the CDR3. Unmatched junction bases numbered 4, after V lost 7 bases and J lost 3 bases. Germline V gene sequence: CDR1 LNHDA, CDR2 SQIVND (reference sequence). The CDR3 loop is CASMGTGYNQPQHF. The DNA for the CDR3 is TGTGCCAGTATGGGGACAGGGTACAATCAGCCCCAGCATTTT. The entire variable domain, with the rest obtained from reference TRBV19 and TRBJ1-5, is as follows: DGGITQSPKYLFRKEGQNVTLSCEQNLNHDAMYWYRQDPGQGLRLIYYSQIVNDFQKGDIAEGYSVSREKKESFPLTVTSAQKNPTAFYLCASMGTGYNQPQHFGDGTRLSIL.

This clonotype was counted ten times or more. The chain links TRBV12-3 or TRBV12-4 to TRBJ2-3; D is perhaps TRBD1 or TRBD2 (5 bases each). Deletions cut 2 bases from V and 6 bases from J, with 12 bases between. CDR3 length: 14 amino acids. The DNA of the CDR3 is TGTGCCAGCAGTTTACAGGGAGAGGCGGATACGCAGTATTTT. It encodes CASSLQGEADTQYF.

This clonotype was observed a few times. The CDR3 nucleotides are TGCAGTGCTAGGGGGACAGGCGGGGAAAAACTGTTTTTT. Translated, it gives CSARGTGGEKLFF. The genes are TRBV20-1 and TRBJ1-4; 8 bases agree with TRBD1. The V gene end was trimmed by 3 bases and the J gene end by 8 bases; junction bases not matched to a gene: 5. CDR1 is DFQATT and CDR2 is SNEGSKA in the germline V gene (reference sequence). CDR3 length: 13 residues.

The CDR3 loop is CSARVGGNTIYF. The CDR3 DNA sequence: TGCAGTGCTAGAGTCGGTGGAAACACCATATATTTT. This chain joins TRBV20-1 and TRBJ1-3; D is ambiguous. V gave up 1 base and J gave up 3 bases, with 4 bases separating them. CDR3 size: 12 residues. From germline, CDR1 is DFQATT and CDR2 SNEGSKA (reference sequence).

The V and J genes are TRBV19 and TRBJ2-1; 8 bases are a match to TRBD1. The junction had 6 bases not matched to a gene; V was cut back by 1 base and J by 7 bases. The CDR3 sequence is 15 residues long. Germline V gives CDR1 LNHDA, CDR2 SQIVND (reference sequence). The CDR3 loop is CASSIASNRGNEQFF. The CDR3 DNA follows: TGTGCCAGTAGTATAGCCTCAAACAGGGGGAATGAGCAGTTCTTC.